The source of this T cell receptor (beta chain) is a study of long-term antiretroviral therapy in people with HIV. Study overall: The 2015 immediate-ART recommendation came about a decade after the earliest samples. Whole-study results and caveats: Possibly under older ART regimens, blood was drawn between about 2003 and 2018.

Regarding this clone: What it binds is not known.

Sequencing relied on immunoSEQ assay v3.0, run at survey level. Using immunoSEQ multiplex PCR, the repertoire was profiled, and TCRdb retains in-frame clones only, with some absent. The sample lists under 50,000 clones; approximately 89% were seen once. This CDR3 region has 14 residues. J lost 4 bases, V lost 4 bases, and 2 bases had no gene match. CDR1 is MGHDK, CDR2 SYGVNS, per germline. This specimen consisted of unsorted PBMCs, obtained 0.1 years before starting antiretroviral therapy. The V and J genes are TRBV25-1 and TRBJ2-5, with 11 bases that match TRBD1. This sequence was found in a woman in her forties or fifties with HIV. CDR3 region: CASSGTGGRETQYF. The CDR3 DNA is TGTGCCAGCAGTGGGACAGGGGGCCGAGAGACCCAGTACTTC.